The rows below give T cell receptor beta chains drawn from one sample of a study of T cell responses to AZD1222 COVID-19 vaccine. TCRdb's copy holds only in-frame clones and misses some; the assay was immunoSEQ multiplex PCR. The repertoire holds 60,000 or so clones, with approximately 82% as singletons. Source: peripheral blood, taken on day 0 of AZD1222 vaccination. Every receptor here comes from an adult in good health. Each CDR3 is given with its conserved first and last residue. A D gene is named only where the DNA matches it firmly. Rows may omit the clone size; those that give it use once, few, many or a size class.

j_call clone_size v_call d_call cdr3_aa cdr3_nt
TRBJ1-2 NA TRBV11-2 NA CASSLGGTSGGYTF TGTGCCAGCAGCTTAGGCGGAACGTCGGGAGGCTACACCTTC
TRBJ1-6 NA TRBV11-3 NA CASSLGGRTLHF TGTGCCAGCAGCCTAGGGGGAAGAACCCTCCACTTT
TRBJ1-2 NA TRBV24-1 NA CATSVEGSGSYTF TGTGCCACCAGTGTTGAGGGTTCAGGAAGCTACACCTTC
TRBJ1-1 few TRBV6-6 TRBD1 CASSRYPPGQENTEAFF TGTGCCAGCAGTCGATATCCTCCCGGACAGGAGAACACTGAAGCTTTCTTT
TRBJ1-2 NA TRBV5-1 NA CASSLVGDLRPGYTF TGCGCCAGCAGCTTAGTGGGGGACTTGAGGCCCGGCTACACCTTC
TRBJ2-7 NA TRBV2 NA CASSSRRSRSVEQYF TGTGCCAGCAGTTCCAGGCGATCCCGGAGCGTCGAGCAGTACTTC
TRBJ2-1 NA TRBV20-1 NA CSAGRTLREFF TGCAGTGCTGGACGAACTCTCAGAGAGTTCTTC
TRBJ1-2 NA TRBV12-3/TRBV12-4 NA CASSFQDLYGYTF TGTGCCAGCAGTTTCCAGGACCTCTATGGCTACACCTTC
TRBJ2-3 NA TRBV9 NA CASSETGTSTDTQYF TGTGCCAGCAGCGAAACCGGGACTAGCACAGATACGCAGTATTTT
TRBJ1-2 NA TRBV12-3/TRBV12-4 TRBD1 CASSYRGTYGYTF TGTGCCAGCAGCTACAGGGGTACCTATGGCTACACCTTC
TRBJ2-2 NA TRBV18 NA CASSLRQKPNTGELFF TGTGCCAGCTCCCTCAGACAAAAGCCGAACACCGGGGAGCTGTTTTTT
TRBJ2-5 NA TRBV20-1 NA CSARGGETQYF TGCAGTGCCCGAGGGGGGGAGACCCAGTACTTC
TRBJ2-6 NA TRBV9 NA CASSVAPERASGANVLTF TGTGCCAGCAGCGTAGCCCCAGAGCGGGCTTCTGGGGCCAACGTCCTGACTTTC
TRBJ2-2 NA TRBV6-5 TRBD2 CASSSAVAGNTGELFF TGTGCCAGCAGTTCAGCGGTAGCGGGGAACACCGGGGAGCTGTTTTTT
TRBJ1-1 NA TRBV2 NA CARSGDQNTEAFF TGTGCCAGGTCGGGAGACCAGAACACTGAAGCTTTCTTT
TRBJ2-3 NA TRBV7-9 TRBD2 CASSVAGGRTDTQYF TGTGCCAGCAGCGTAGCGGGAGGGCGCACAGATACGCAGTATTTT
TRBJ1-2 NA TRBV6-5 NA CASSYSSFSYGYTF TGTGCCAGCAGTTACTCGAGTTTTTCTTATGGCTACACCTTC
TRBJ2-1 NA TRBV7-9 NA CASSRGQSDEQFF TGTGCCAGCAGCCGCGGACAGTCGGATGAGCAGTTCTTC
TRBJ1-6 NA TRBV28 TRBD1 CASSSGQGLDNSPLHF TGTGCCAGCAGTTCCGGACAGGGCTTGGACAATTCACCCCTCCACTTT
TRBJ1-2 NA TRBV7-8 TRBD1 CASSPKLGQGGGTYGYTF TGTGCCAGCAGCCCGAAATTAGGACAGGGCGGAGGAACCTATGGCTACACCTTC
TRBJ2-1 NA TRBV28 TRBD2 CASSSLGLGAYSEQFF TGTGCCAGCAGTTCCCTGGGACTAGGGGCTTACAGTGAGCAGTTCTTC
TRBJ1-3 NA TRBV11-3 NA CASSSYRSGNTIYF TGTGCCAGCAGCTCCTACAGGTCTGGAAACACCATATATTTT